A single sample gave rise to the 25 T cell receptor beta chains below, sequenced in a study of T cell clonotyping in hematopoietic cell transplantation. The assay was immunoSEQ multiplex PCR, and TCRdb's table has in-frame clones only and misses some. The table lists around 11,000 clones, about half of them singletons. Sequencing used peripheral blood mononuclear cells, obtained 100 days after allogeneic stem cell transplant. The receptors derive from a female patient aged 50-59 years who had an allogeneic stem cell transplant from an unrelated donor, so the T cells may come from the graft donor. Some clones in this sample may be carry-over from other donors' samples.

The CDR3 sequence: CAWRRLIDRDGYTF. For the CDR3, the DNA is TGTGCCTGGAGGCGACTTATCGACAGGGATGGCTACACCTTC. The V and J genes are TRBV30 and TRBJ1-2; 7 bases align to TRBD1. J gave up 6 bases and V 3 bases, and 10 bases lay outside the gene matches. The CDR3 runs 14 residues. Germline V lookup: CDR1 GTSNPN, CDR2 SVGIG (reference sequence).

The rearrangement uses TRBV6-5 and TRBJ2-7; 7 bases match TRBD2. This CDR3 is 13 amino acids long. Germline loops: CDR1 MNHEY, CDR2 SVGAGI. V lost 6 bases to trimming and J lost 9 bases; unmatched junction nucleotides: 11. CDR3 loop: CASSSGLTTMQYF. DNA for the CDR3: TGTGCCAGCAGCTCGGGACTAACTACGATGCAGTACTTC.

The chain has TRBV4-1 and TRBJ2-1; 7 positions agree with TRBD1. The CDR3 is 13 residues long. Germline lookup yields CDR1 MGHRA and CDR2 YSYEKL. V shed 6 bases and J 7 bases; nucleotides not matched to a gene: 6. The CDR3 here is CASRGGRVNEQFF. The CDR3 nucleotides read TGCGCCAGCAGAGGGGGCAGGGTGAATGAGCAGTTCTTC.

The chain couples TRBV30 to TRBJ1-2; 8 bases are a match to TRBD1. This CDR3 is built from 14 residues. Losses at the gene ends were 2 bases for V and 8 bases for J; bases not matched to a gene: 10. Germline CDR1 GTSNPN, CDR2 SVGIG (reference sequence). CDR3: CAWSLTGGIRGYTF. The CDR3 DNA follows: TGTGCCTGGAGTCTAACAGGGGGTATACGGGGCTACACCTTC. The variable domain in full, completed from reference TRBV30 and TRBJ1-2, reads SQTIHQWPATLVQPVGSPLSLECTVEGTSNPNLYWYRQAAGRGLQLLFYSVGIGQISSEVPQNLSASRPQDRQFILSSKKLLLSDSGFYLCAWSLTGGIRGYTFGSGTRLTVV.

This clone came up a few times. The chain joins TRBV28 to TRBJ1-2, with unresolved D. With 3 bases removed from V and 8 bases from J, the gap between germline ends came to 7 bases. In germline, CDR1 is MDHEN, CDR2 SYDVKM. The CDR3 is made up of 11 amino acids. CDR3 DNA: TGTGCCAGCAGTTTGGGGAGAGGCTACACCTTC. Its protein is CASSLGRGYTF.

The chain links TRBV19 to TRBJ1-5; no clear D. This CDR3 is 15 amino acids long. V lost 5 bases and J lost 4, with 15 bases in between. Looked up from germline, CDR1 is LNHDA and CDR2 is SQIVND (reference sequence). The CDR3 DNA follows: TGTGCCAGTAGTCCGCTTAAATTCCTAAATCAGCCCCAGCATTTT. It codes for CASSPLKFLNQPQHF. Based on the CDR3 plus reference TRBV19 and TRBJ1-5, the full variable domain is DGGITQSPKYLFRKEGQNVTLSCEQNLNHDAMYWYRQDPGQGLRLIYYSQIVNDFQKGDIAEGYSVSREKKESFPLTVTSAQKNPTAFYLCASSPLKFLNQPQHFGDGTRLSIL.

The chain has TRBV7-2 and TRBJ2-1; the D is unclear. The CDR3 contains 14 residues. Trimming pared 5 bases from V and 7 bases from J, leaving 15 bases between. CDR1 is SGHTA and CDR2 is FQGNSA in the germline V gene. The CDR3 DNA sequence: TGTGCCAGCAGCCCAGAATTCTCTGGAAATGAGCAGTTCTTC. Translating it yields CASSPEFSGNEQFF.

This clone has a handful of counts. The chain joins TRBV18 to TRBJ2-7, with D perhaps matching TRBD1 (5 bases). The CDR3 totals 16 residues. Trimming removed 3 bases at V and 4 bases at J, with 19 bases between. The germline V gene has CDR1 KGHSH and CDR2 LQKENI. The CDR3 DNA reads as TGTGCCAGCTCACCGTCGCAGGCAGGGAATGCTTACGAGCAGTACTTC. This encodes CASSPSQAGNAYEQYF.

The rearrangement joins TRBV6-5 to TRBJ1-5; 9 bases match TRBD1. J gave up 4 bases and V 6 bases, and 4 bases lay outside the gene matches. The V gene's germline CDR1 is MNHEY and CDR2 SVGAGI. This CDR3 is built from 14 residues. DNA of the CDR3: TGTGCCAGCAGACAACAGGGGGCAAATCAGCCCCAGCATTTT. Protein sequence: CASRQQGANQPQHF.

V and J are TRBV7-2 and TRBJ2-2; D might be TRBD1 (5 bases). This CDR3 is 13 amino acids long. V was shortened by 5 bases and J by 4 bases, with 8 bases between the two germline ends. CDR1 and CDR2 from the germline V gene are SGHTA and FQGNSA. CDR3 sequence reads: CASSRQPTGELFF. For the CDR3, the DNA is TGTGCCAGCAGCCGACAGCCCACCGGGGAGCTGTTTTTT.

The chain combines TRBV4-3 with TRBJ2-2; 8 bases are a match to TRBD2. Trimming removed 1 base from V and 1 base from J; junction bases left unmatched: 2. This CDR3 has 16 amino acids. Germline V CDR1 and CDR2: LGHNA, YSLEER. CDR3 loop: CASSQAGGWNTGELFF. CDR3 sequence (DNA): TGCGCCAGCAGCCAAGCGGGGGGGTGGAACACCGGGGAGCTGTTTTTT.

The J gene is TRBJ2-1, the V gene TRBV5-1, with 7 nucleotides matching TRBD1. V was clipped by 4 bases and J by 15 bases; unmatched bases: 16. Germline V lookup: CDR1 SGHRS, CDR2 YFSETQ. The CDR3 length is 14 residues. The DNA of the CDR3 is TGCGCCAGCAGCCCATTGACAGGGATTGTAAATTGGTTCTTC. Protein sequence: CASSPLTGIVNWFF.

This clone was picked up a small number of times. The chain links TRBV7-2 to TRBJ2-7; unclear D gene. Germline V lookup: CDR1 SGHTA, CDR2 FQGNSA. CDR3 length equals 12 residues. The V end lost 5 bases, the J end lost 6 bases, and 11 bases lay between the germline ends. The CDR3: CASSPTPREQYF. The CDR3 region has the DNA TGTGCCAGCAGCCCCACCCCGCGCGAGCAGTACTTC.

This clone was observed a few times. J is TRBJ2-3 and V is TRBV5-8; 7 nucleotides line up with TRBD1. Germline V lookup: CDR1 SGHTS, CDR2 YDEGEE. CDR3 length: 15 residues. V lost 4 bases, J lost 0 bases, and 5 bases stayed unmatched. CDR3 sequence reads: CASSPTGVSTDTQYF. For the CDR3, the DNA is TGTGCCAGCAGCCCAACAGGGGTCAGCACAGATACGCAGTATTTT.

This clone was seen more than once but under ten times. The chain employs TRBV6-5 and TRBJ1-2; 9 nucleotides align to TRBD1. The CDR3 length is 14 residues. CDR1 and CDR2 (germline): MNHEY, SVGAGI. The V and J ends lost 6 bases and 6 bases, in that order; junction bases with no gene match: 8. This CDR3 is CASRGDRVWNGYTF. In DNA form, the CDR3 reads TGTGCCAGCAGGGGGGACAGGGTATGGAATGGCTACACCTTC.

The V call is TRBV5-6, the J call TRBJ2-7; 12 nucleotides align to TRBD2. The trim removed 3 bases at V and 3 bases at J, leaving 7 bases unmatched. Per germline, CDR1 SGHDT and CDR2 YYEEEE. This CDR3 is built from 16 residues. Here the CDR3 DNA reads TGTGCCAGCAGCTCCTGGGGACTAGCGGGTCTCTACGAGCAGTACTTC. This translates into CASSSWGLAGLYEQYF.

The genes are TRBV5-6 and TRBJ1-3, with 8 bases aligning to TRBD1. V was pared by 5 bases and J by 7 bases, with 5 bases of the junction left unmatched. Germline values: CDR1 SGHDT, CDR2 YYEEEE. The CDR3 is 13 amino acids. CDR3 DNA: TGTGCCAGCAGTGAGGACAGGGTTAACACCATATATTTT. Protein sequence: CASSEDRVNTIYF.

The chain employs TRBV7-2 and TRBJ1-3; perhaps TRBD1 as D (5 bases). V was pared by 1 base and J by 3 bases, with 10 bases between. The CDR3 length is 15 residues. The germline gives CDR1 SGHTA, CDR2 FQGNSA. The CDR3 sequence is CASSLVSGYGNTIYF. The DNA of the CDR3 is TGTGCCAGCAGCTTAGTTTCAGGGTATGGAAACACCATATATTTT. The whole variable domain, filled in from reference TRBV7-2 and TRBJ1-3, reads GAGVSQSPSNKVTEKGKDVELRCDPISGHTALYWYRQSLGQGLEFLIYFQGNSAPDKSGLPSDRFSAERTGGSVSTLTIQRTQQEDSAVYLCASSLVSGYGNTIYFGEGSWLTVV.

Only a few counts were recorded for this clone. The rearrangement joins TRBV7-3 to TRBJ1-2, with TRBD1 matching 11 bases. Germline trimming cut 0 bases from V and 6 bases from J; bases unmatched to any gene: 0. Per germline, CDR1 SGHTA and CDR2 FQGTGA. The CDR3 sequence is 14 residues long. CDR3 protein: CASSLTGQGDGYTF. In DNA, the CDR3 is TGTGCCAGCAGCTTAACGGGACAGGGGGATGGCTACACCTTC.

The chain uses TRBV29-1 and TRBJ1-1; unclear D gene. The CDR3 has 11 residues. CDR1 and CDR2 from the germline V gene are SQVTM and ANQGSEA. Trimming stripped 6 bases from V and 1 base from J, with 6 bases between. The CDR3 bases are TGCAGCGTCACGGGGAACACTGAAGCTTTCTTT. Translation gives CSVTGNTEAFF.

The CDR3 is CASSLFGDNKNIQYF. The CDR3 nucleotides are TGTGCCAGCAGTTTATTTGGGGATAACAAAAACATTCAGTACTTC. This rearrangement joins TRBV28 to TRBJ2-4; no clear D gene. Germline assignment: CDR1 MDHEN and CDR2 SYDVKM. The CDR3 is 15 amino acids. V was clipped by 1 base and J by 3 bases, with 10 bases between them.

The rearrangement uses TRBV7-8 and TRBJ2-7, with D tentatively TRBD1 or TRBD2 (5 bases each). Trimming took 4 bases from V and 9 from J, leaving 19 bases between them. Germline V CDR1 and CDR2: SGHVS, FQNEAQ. CDR3 size: 14 residues. CDR3 loop: CASSSGTFRVGQYF. The DNA of the CDR3 is TGTGCCAGCAGCTCGGGGACCTTTCGGGTGGGGCAGTACTTC.

This clone was counted between two and nine times. This rearrangement joins TRBV13 to TRBJ2-5; the D is unclear. The CDR3 has 13 residues. V was pared by 1 base and J by 0 bases, with 3 bases between. Germline CDR1 is PRHDT and CDR2 is FYEKMQ (reference sequence). CDR3 coding DNA: TGTGCCAGCAGCTTAGTTCACCAAGAGACCCAGTACTTC. Translating it yields CASSLVHQETQYF.

Only a few counts were recorded for this clone. The rearrangement links TRBV5-6 to TRBJ1-3; D remains unclear. V gave up 5 bases and J gave up 7 bases, with 13 bases separating them. Germline CDR1 is SGHDT and CDR2 is YYEEEE. CDR3 length equals 13 residues. The CDR3 spells CASSQVIVNTIYF. The CDR3 region has the DNA TGTGCCAGCAGTCAGGTCATTGTGAACACCATATATTTT.

This chain joins TRBV7-9 and TRBJ1-5; the D is unclear. The CDR3 is made up of 12 amino acids. V was pared by 4 bases and J by 11 bases, with 12 bases between. Germline V gives CDR1 SEHNR, CDR2 FQNEAQ (reference sequence). In DNA, the CDR3 is TGTGCCAGCAGCTACCTCCTAGGGTCCCAGCATTTT. Its translation: CASSYLLGSQHF. Full variable domain (outside the CDR3, taken from reference TRBV7-9 and TRBJ1-5): DTGVSQNPRHKITKRGQNVTFRCDPISEHNRLYWYRQTLGQGPEFLTYFQNEAQLEKSRLLSDRFSAERPKGSFSTLEIQRTEQGDSAMYLCASSYLLGSQHFGDGTRLSIL.